Here is one TCR beta chain with its context. This clone's antigen is unknown. Per-base qualities were not stored, and no clone one base away is much larger. The data belong to a study of vaccination effects on CD4 cells after COVID-19 (dated by TCRdb to the early 2020s). Describing the broader study: The ViraFEST assay stimulated PBMC with viral peptide pools and then used TCR sequencing to identify antigen-specific CD4+ T cell clonotypes by expansion. Across the study, the median time from the second dose to post-vaccine sampling was 72 days (range 14 to 241). A few million PBMC per well were cultured in IMDM with roughly 5% human AB serum, roughly 10 IU/ml IL-2 and gentamicin, plus 10 ug/ml peptides. SARS-CoV-2 spike-specific CD4+ TCR repertoires from before and after mRNA vaccination were compared in COVID-19 convalescent patients and in infection-naive vaccine recipients. A total of nine to ten COVID-19 convalescent patients and a handful of SARS-CoV-2-naive healthy vaccine recipients were included in the full study. Cultures from other donors in the study were sequenced with the Oncomine TCR Beta short-read assay on an Illumina iSeq 100. The study at large found these results: In healthy vaccine recipients, vaccine-induced clones were almost all SARS-CoV-2 mono-reactive, with only 1 of 255 cross-reactive with common cold coronaviruses. Clones induced by infection and clones induced by vaccination both contracted markedly at late timepoints after vaccination, which fits with T cell responses waning over time. Only a small number of convalescent patients were included, and no early post-infection timepoints were available, which limited the study.

From its cysteine to its phenylalanine, the CDR3 spans 18 amino acids. Only the CDR3 region is kept as DNA, spanning 54 bases read in frame from base 1. CDR1 and CDR2, per the germline V gene, are MNHNS and SASEGT. V gives up 2 bases and J gives up 4 bases, and the segment between their germline ends measures 20 bases. After 10 days of culture, CD4+ T cells were isolated with the EasySep CD4+ T cell isolation kit. Participants received two doses of either the BNT162b2 or the mRNA-1273 mRNA SARS-CoV-2 vaccine. Negative nucleocapsid antibody results before and after vaccination confirmed that the healthy vaccine recipients had no prior SARS-CoV-2 infection. Half of the culture medium was replaced with fresh IL-2-containing medium on days 3 and 7. Unless noted otherwise, every peptide stimulation condition was cultured in triplicate wells. PBMC were separated from whole blood using Ficoll-Paque Plus gradient centrifugation and were then either cryopreserved at -140C or used fresh. Genomic DNA was extracted from cultured CD4+ T cells with the QIAamp micro DNA kit.

Library construction relied on the immunoSEQ multiplex PCR assay. TCR beta CDR3 sequencing was performed on DNA from the cultured, isolated CD4+ T cells. From the authors' description of their analysis: The analysis removed non-productive TCR sequences, trimmed reads to the CDR3 region, and retained only CDR3s that were 7 or more amino acids long. Antigen-specific clonotypes were identified using the MANAFEST web app by comparison of expansion in peptide wells against reference cultures. To be called positive, a clone needed expansion at FDR<0.05 compared with the reference and with all other wells, an odds ratio greater than 5, and a frequency greater than 0.1% in two replicate wells. Cross-reactive clonotypes were defined as significantly expanded in SARS-CoV-2 spike wells and in at least one common cold coronavirus spike condition. Levenshtein distance calculated with the stringdist R package was used to assess CDR3 similarity, and unrooted trees were constructed with ape in R 3.6.1. TCRdb took this table from immuneACCESS and kept in-frame rearrangements with V and J called. Such tables lack part of the clones; where checked against another copy, unresolved V genes explain under half of the gap, and the rest is unexplained. V, J and clone size derive from that table, while D and trimming were established from the DNA sequence. The sample table holds tens of thousands of clones, of which roughly 80% were seen once. The top ten clonotypes cover roughly 2.2% of the sample.

This chain is built from TRBV6-1 and TRBJ2-2; the best D guess is TRBD1, with 6 bases matching. Material: CD4+ T cells from PBMCs cultured without peptide, obtained after COVID-19 vaccination. The clonotype comes from a human donor who received a COVID-19 vaccine. The sequenced DNA is TGTGCCAGCAGTGAACCCGCTCAAAGTGGGGGCGGCACCGGGGAGCTGTTTTTT. Its coded protein is CASSEPAQSGGGTGELFF.